This T cell receptor beta chain derives from a study of cytomegalovirus exposure and HLA in healthy donors. Study overall: Within the Caucasian-associated ancestry cluster were roughly 81% of the 350 to 400 genotyped donors.

The germline gives CDR1 SGHTA, CDR2 FQGNSA. Between the trimmed V and J ends, which lost 3 bases and 5 bases, there was a span of 19 bases. This CDR3 contains 16 residues. General observations from the study: Reports credit the classifier with highly specific, highly sensitive diagnosis of cytomegalovirus status. Sequencing artifact likely explains a cluster of highly shared sequence variants.

Among the donors, all were healthy bone marrow donors. The primer mix had 60 Vbeta and 13 Jbeta primers. TCRdb's table, derived via immunoSEQ multiplex PCR, lists solely in-frame clones and lacks some. The sample has approximately 190,000 clones; about two thirds are singletons. Concerning this clone: Its specificity is not known.

Sequencing was carried out using PBMCs. The receptor's source is a man in his forties in good health and CMV-seropositive. The V and J genes are TRBV7-2 and TRBJ2-5; perhaps TRBD2 as D (5 bases). CDR3 in DNA: TGTGCCAGCAGCTTTTTGCGGGCTCGGGTACCGGAGACCCAGTACTTC. This codes for CASSFLRARVPETQYF.